This TCR beta chain is drawn from a study of CD4 T cells in relation to SARS-CoV-2 and coronaviruses. Before the COVID-19 pandemic, during about 2010-2018, CD4+ T cells were taken from unexposed donors. Isolation of CD4+ T cells took place after roughly nine days in culture. Cells permitting, SARS-CoV-2 S/N and four cold-coronavirus spikes were tested on unexposed-donor CD4+ T cells. Approximately 2 million PBMCs per well were cultured with approximately 10 IU/ml IL-2. Remarks on this clone: Its antigen remains unidentified.

Study conclusions and caveats: No donor gave both pre-pandemic and post-infection samples.

The length of the CDR3 is 18 residues. Trimming stripped 4 bases from V and 0 bases from J, with 22 bases between. Germline CDR1 is SQVTM and CDR2 is ANQGSEA. Produced via immunoSEQ multiplex PCR; TCRdb's table is partial and in-frame only. This sample has 20,000 to 25,000 clones, with about 73% found just once. Sequencing was carried out using CD4+ T cells from PBMCs, cultured in vitro. The TCR was taken from a human donor in good health. The rearrangement joins TRBV29-1 to TRBJ2-1; weak D call: TRBD1 (7 bases). The CDR3 sequence is CSVGRWAGGIGSYNEQFF. The CDR3 DNA reads as TGCAGCGTTGGGCGGTGGGCAGGGGGGATTGGCTCCTACAATGAGCAGTTCTTC.